The clone carrying this T cell receptor (beta chain) was observed a single time. The CDR3 sequence is 16 residues long. Per germline, CDR1 MGHDK and CDR2 SYGVNS. V was shortened by 2 bases and J by 1 base, with 15 bases between the two germline ends. Clones were read by immunoSEQ multiplex PCR, and TCRdb kept only the in-frame ones, dropping some. Here the sample spans about 38,000 clones, approximately 92% being singletons. The source of the sample is a study of T cell changes during pregnancy in multiple sclerosis. This sequence originates from a female donor with multiple sclerosis, enrolled in a pregnancy study. The chain joins TRBV25-1 to TRBJ2-7; D perhaps matches TRBD2 (6 bases). Source: CD8+ T cells from peripheral blood mononuclear cells, taken after pregnancy. The CDR3 nucleotides are TGTGCCAGCAGTGAAGTGGGGACTCCCCGTTCCTACGAGCAGTACTTC. This encodes CASSEVGTPRSYEQYF.